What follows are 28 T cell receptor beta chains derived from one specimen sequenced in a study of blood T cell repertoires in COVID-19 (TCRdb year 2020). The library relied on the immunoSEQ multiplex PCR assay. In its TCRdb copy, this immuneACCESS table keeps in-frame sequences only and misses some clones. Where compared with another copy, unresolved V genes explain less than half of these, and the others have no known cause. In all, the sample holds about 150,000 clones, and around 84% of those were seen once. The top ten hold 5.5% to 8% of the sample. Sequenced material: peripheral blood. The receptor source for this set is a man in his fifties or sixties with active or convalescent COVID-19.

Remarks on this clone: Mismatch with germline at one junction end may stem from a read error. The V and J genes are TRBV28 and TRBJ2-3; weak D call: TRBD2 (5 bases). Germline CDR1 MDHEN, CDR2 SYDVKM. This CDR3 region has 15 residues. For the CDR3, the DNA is TGTGCCAGCAGTTTATGGACGGGAAGCAGAGATACGCAGTATTTT. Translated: CASSLWTGSRDTQYF. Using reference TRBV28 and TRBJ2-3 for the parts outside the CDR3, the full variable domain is DVKVTQSSRYLVKRTGEKVFLECVQDMDHENMFWYRQDPGLGLRLIYFSYDVKMKEKGDIPEGYSVSREKKERFSLILESASTNQTSMYLCASSLWTGSRDTQYFGPGTRLTVL.

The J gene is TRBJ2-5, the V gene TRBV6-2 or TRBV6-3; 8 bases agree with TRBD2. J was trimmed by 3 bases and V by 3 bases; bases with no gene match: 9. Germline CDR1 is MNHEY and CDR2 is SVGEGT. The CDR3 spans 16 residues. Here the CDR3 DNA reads TGTGCCAGCAGTTATCCCCCAGCGGGGGAGAAAGAGACCCAGTACTTC. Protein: CASSYPPAGEKETQYF.

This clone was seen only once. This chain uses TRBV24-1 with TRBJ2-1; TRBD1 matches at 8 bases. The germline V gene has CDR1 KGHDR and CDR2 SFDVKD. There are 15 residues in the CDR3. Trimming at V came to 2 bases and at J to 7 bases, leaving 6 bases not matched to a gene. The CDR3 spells CATSDWTGSVNEQFF. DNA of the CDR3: TGTGCCACCAGTGATTGGACAGGGTCGGTTAATGAGCAGTTCTTC.

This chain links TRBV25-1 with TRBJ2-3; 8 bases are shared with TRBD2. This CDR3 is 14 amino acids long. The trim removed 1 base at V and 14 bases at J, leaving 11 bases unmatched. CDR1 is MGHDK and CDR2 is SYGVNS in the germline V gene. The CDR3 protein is CASSESAGATPPYF. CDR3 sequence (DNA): TGTGCCAGCAGTGAATCAGCGGGGGCCACACCTCCGTATTTT.

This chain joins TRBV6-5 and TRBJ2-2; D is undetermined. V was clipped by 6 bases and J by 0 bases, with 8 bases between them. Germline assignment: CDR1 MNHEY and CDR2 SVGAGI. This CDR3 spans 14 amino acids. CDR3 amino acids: CASSIGSNTGELFF. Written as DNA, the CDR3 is TGTGCCAGCAGCATCGGTTCGAACACCGGGGAGCTGTTTTTT.

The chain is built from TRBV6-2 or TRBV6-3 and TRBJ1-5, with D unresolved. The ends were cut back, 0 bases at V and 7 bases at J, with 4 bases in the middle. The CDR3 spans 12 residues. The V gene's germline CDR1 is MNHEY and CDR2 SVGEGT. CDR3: CASSYSRQPQHF. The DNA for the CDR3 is TGTGCCAGCAGTTACTCGAGACAGCCCCAGCATTTT.

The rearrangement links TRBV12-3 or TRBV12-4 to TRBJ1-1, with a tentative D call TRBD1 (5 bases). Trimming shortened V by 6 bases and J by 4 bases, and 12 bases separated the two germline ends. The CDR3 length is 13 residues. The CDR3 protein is CASSQPGVTEAFF. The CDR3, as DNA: TGTGCCAGCAGCCAACCGGGGGTCACTGAAGCTTTCTTT.

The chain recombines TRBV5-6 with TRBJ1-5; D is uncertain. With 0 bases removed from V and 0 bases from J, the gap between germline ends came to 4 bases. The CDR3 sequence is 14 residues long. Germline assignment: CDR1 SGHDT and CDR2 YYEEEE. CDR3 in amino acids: CASSLDSSNQPQHF. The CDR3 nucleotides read TGTGCCAGCAGCTTGGACAGTAGCAATCAGCCCCAGCATTTT.

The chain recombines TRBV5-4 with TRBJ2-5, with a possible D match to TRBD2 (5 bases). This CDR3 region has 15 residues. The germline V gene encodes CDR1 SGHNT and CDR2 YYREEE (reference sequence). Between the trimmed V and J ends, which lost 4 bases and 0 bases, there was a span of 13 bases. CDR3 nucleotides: TGTGCCAGCAGCGTAGACTACGGATACCAAGAGACCCAGTACTTC. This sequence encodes CASSVDYGYQETQYF.

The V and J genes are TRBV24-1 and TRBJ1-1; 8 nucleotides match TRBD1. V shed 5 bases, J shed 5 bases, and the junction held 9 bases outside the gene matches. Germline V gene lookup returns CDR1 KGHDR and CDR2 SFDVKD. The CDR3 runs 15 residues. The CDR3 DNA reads TGTGCCACCAGTGGGCTTGACAGGGGACGGACTGAAGCTTTCTTT. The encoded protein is CATSGLDRGRTEAFF.

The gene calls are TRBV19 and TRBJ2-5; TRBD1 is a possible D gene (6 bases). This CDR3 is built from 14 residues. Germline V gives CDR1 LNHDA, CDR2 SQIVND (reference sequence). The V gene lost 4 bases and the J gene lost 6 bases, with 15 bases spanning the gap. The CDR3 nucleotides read TGTGCCAGTAGTACCGACAGGTCCAGCAAGACCCAGTACTTC. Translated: CASSTDRSSKTQYF.

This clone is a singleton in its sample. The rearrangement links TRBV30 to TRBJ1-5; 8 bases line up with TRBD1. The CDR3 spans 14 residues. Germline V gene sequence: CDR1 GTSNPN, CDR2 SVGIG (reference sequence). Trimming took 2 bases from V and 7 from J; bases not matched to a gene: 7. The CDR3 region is CAWSRQGPGQPQHF. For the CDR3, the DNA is TGTGCCTGGAGTCGACAGGGGCCCGGGCAGCCCCAGCATTTT.

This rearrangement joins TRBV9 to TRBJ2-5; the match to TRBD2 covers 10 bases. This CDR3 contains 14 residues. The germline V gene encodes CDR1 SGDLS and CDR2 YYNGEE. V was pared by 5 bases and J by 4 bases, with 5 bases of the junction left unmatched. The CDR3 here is CASSDASGRETQYF. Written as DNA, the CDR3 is TGTGCCAGCAGTGATGCTAGCGGGAGAGAGACCCAGTACTTC.

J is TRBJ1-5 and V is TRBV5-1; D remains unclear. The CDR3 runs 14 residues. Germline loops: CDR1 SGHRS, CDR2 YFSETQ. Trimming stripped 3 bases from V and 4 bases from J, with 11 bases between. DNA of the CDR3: TGCGCCAGCAGCTCAGGTATTGCTAATCAGCCCCAGCATTTT. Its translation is CASSSGIANQPQHF.

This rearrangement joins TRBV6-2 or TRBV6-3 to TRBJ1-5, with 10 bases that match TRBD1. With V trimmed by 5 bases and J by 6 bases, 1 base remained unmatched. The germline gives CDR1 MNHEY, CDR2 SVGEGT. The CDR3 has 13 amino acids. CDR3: CASSGTGVQPQHF. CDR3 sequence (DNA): TGTGCCAGCAGTGGGACAGGGGTTCAGCCCCAGCATTTT.

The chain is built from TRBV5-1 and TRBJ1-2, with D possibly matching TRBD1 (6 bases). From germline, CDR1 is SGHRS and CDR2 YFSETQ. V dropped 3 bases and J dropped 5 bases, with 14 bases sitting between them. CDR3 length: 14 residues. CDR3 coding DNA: TGCGCCAGCAGCTCGGGCGCGACAGGATATGGCTACACCTTC. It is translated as CASSSGATGYGYTF. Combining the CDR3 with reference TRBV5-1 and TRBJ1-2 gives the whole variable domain KAGVTQTPRYLIKTRGQQVTLSCSPISGHRSVSWYQQTPGQGLQFLFEYFSETQRNKGNFPGRFSGRQFSNSRSEMNVSTLELGDSALYLCASSSGATGYGYTFGSGTRLTVV.

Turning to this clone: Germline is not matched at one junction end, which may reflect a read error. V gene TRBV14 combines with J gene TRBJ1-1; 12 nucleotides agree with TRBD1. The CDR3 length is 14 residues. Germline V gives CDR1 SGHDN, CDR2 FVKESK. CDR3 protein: CASSQNRDRGPQNF. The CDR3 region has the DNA TGTGCCAGCAGCCAGAACCGGGACAGGGGGCCCCAAAACTTT.

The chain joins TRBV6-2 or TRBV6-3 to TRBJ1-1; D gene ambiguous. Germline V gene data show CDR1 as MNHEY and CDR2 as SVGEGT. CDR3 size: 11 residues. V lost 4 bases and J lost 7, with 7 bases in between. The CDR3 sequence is CASSFRSEAFF. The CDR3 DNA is TGTGCCAGCAGTTTCCGCAGTGAAGCTTTCTTT.

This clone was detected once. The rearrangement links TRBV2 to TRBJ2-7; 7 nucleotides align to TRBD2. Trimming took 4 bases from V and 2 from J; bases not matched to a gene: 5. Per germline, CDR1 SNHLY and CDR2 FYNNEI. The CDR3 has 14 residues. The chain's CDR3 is CASSVGGYPYEQYF. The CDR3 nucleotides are TGTGCCAGCAGTGTGGGAGGGTATCCCTACGAGCAGTACTTC.

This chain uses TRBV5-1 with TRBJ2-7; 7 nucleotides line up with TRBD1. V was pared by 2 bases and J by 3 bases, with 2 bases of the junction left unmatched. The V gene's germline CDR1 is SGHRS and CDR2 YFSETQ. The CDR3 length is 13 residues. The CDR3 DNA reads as TGCGCCAGCAGCTTAACAGGGGACTACGAGCAGTACTTC. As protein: CASSLTGDYEQYF.

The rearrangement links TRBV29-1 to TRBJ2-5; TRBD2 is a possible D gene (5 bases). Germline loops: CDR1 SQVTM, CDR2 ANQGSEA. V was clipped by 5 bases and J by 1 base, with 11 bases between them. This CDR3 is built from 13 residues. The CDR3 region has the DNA TGCAGCGTTCATGAGCGGTCCCAAGAGACCCAGTACTTC. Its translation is CSVHERSQETQYF.

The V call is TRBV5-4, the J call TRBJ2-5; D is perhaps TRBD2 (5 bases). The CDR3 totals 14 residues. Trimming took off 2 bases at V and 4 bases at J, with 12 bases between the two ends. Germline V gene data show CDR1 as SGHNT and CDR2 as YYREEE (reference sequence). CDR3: CASSFTGMGETQYF. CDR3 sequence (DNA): TGTGCCAGCAGCTTCACCGGGATGGGAGAGACCCAGTACTTC.

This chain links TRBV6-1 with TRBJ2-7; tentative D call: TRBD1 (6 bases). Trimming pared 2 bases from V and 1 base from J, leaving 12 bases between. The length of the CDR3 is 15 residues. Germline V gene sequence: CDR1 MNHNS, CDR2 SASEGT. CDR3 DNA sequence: TGTGCCAGCAGTGAACGATACAGGGATTCCTACGAGCAGTACTTC. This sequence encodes CASSERYRDSYEQYF.

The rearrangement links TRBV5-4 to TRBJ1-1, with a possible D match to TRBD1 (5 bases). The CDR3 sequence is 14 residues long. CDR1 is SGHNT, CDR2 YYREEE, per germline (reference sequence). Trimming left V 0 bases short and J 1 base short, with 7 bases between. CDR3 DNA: TGTGCCAGCAGCTTGGCCGGACAGAACACTGAAGCTTTCTTT. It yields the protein CASSLAGQNTEAFF.

The CDR3 spells CASTPRTGIMNTEAFF. The CDR3 DNA sequence: TGTGCCAGTACCCCCCGGACAGGGATCATGAACACTGAAGCTTTCTTT. This sequence joins TRBV19 and TRBJ1-1; 8 bases are a match to TRBD1. The CDR3 runs to 16 residues. Germline trimming cut 7 bases from V and 0 bases from J; bases unmatched to any gene: 10. The V gene's germline CDR1 is LNHDA and CDR2 SQIVND (reference sequence).

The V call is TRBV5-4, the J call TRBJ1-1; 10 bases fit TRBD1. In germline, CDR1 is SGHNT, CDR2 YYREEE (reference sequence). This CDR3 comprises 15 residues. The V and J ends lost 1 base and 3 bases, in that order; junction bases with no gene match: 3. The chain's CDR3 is CASSLTGTGDTEAFF. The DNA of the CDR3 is TGTGCCAGCAGCTTGACCGGGACAGGGGACACTGAAGCTTTCTTT. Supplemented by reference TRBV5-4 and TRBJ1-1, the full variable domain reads ETGVTQSPTHLIKTRGQQVTLRCSSQSGHNTVSWYQQALGQGPQFIFQYYREEENGRGNFPPRFSGLQFPNYSSELNVNALELDDSALYLCASSLTGTGDTEAFFGQGTRLTVV.

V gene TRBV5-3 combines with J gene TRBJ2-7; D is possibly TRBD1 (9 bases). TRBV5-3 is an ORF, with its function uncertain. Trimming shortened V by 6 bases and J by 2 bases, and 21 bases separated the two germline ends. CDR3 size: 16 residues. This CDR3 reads CARKSRGGQGTYEQYF. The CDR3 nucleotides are TGTGCCAGAAAATCTCGGGGGGGACAGGGTACCTACGAGCAGTACTTC.

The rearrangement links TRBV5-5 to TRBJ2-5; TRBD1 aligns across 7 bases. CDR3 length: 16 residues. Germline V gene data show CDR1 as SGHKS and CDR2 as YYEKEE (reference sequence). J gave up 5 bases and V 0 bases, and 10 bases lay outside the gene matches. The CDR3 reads CASSLVQGVLRETQYF. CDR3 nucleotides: TGTGCCAGCAGCTTGGTTCAGGGGGTCCTCCGGGAGACCCAGTACTTC.